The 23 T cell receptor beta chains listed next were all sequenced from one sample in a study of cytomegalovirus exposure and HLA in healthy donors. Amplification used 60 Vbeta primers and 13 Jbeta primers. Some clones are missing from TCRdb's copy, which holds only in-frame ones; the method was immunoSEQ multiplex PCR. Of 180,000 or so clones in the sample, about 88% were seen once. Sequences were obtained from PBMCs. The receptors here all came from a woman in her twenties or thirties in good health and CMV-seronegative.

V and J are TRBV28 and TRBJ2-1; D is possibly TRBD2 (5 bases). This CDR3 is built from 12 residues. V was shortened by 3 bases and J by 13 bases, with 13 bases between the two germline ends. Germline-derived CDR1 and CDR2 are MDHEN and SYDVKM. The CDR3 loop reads CASSLGSGSQFF. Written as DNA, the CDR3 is TGTGCCAGCAGTTTGGGGTCGGGGTCTCAGTTCTTC.

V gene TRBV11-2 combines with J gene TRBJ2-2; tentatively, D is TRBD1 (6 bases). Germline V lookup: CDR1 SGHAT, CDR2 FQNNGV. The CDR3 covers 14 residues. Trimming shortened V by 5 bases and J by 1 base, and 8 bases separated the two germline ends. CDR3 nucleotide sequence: TGTGCCAGCAGCCAGGACAGGAACACCGGGGAGCTGTTTTTT. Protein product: CASSQDRNTGELFF.

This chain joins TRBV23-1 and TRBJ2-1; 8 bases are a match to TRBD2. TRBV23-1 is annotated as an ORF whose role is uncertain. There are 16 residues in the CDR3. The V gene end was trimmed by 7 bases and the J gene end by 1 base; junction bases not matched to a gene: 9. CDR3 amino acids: CASTSPGLVSYNEQFF. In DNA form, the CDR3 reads TGCGCCAGCACCAGCCCGGGACTAGTTTCCTACAATGAGCAGTTCTTC.

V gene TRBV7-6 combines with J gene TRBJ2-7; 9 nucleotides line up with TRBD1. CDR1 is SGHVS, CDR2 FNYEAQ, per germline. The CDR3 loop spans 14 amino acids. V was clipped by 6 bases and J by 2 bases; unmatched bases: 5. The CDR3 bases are TGTGCCAGCAGTTTACGGACAGGGGCCTACGAGCAGTACTTC. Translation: CASSLRTGAYEQYF.

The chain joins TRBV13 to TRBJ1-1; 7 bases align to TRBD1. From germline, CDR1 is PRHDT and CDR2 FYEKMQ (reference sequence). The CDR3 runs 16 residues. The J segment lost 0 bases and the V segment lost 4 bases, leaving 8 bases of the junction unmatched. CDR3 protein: CASSSLGQYLNTEAFF. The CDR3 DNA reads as TGTGCCAGCAGCTCCCTGGGACAGTATCTGAACACTGAAGCTTTCTTT. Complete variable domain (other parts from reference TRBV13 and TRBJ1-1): AAGVIQSPRHLIKEKRETATLKCYPIPRHDTVYWYQQGPGQDPQFLISFYEKMQSDKGSIPDRFSAQQFSDYHSELNMSSLELGDSALYFCASSSLGQYLNTEAFFGQGTRLTVV.

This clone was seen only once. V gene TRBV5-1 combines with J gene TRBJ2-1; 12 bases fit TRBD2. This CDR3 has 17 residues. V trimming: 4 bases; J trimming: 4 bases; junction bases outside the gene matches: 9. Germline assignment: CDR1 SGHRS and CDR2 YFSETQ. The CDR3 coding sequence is TGCGCCAGCAGCCTGAGGACTAGCGGGAAAATTTACAATGAGCAGTTCTTC. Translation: CASSLRTSGKIYNEQFF.

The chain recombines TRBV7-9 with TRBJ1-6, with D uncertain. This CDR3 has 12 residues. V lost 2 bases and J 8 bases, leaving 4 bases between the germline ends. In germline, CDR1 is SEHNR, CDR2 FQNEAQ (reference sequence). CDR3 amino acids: CASSLSDSPLHF. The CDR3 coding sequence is TGTGCCAGCAGCTTATCTGATTCACCCCTCCACTTT.

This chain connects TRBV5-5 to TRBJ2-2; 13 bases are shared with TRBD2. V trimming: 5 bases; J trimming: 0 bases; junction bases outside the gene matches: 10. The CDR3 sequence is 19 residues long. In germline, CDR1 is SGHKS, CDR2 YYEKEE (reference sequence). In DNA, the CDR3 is TGTGCCAGCAGATTTGGACTAGCGGGAGCCGAATCGAACACCGGGGAGCTGTTTTTT. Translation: CASRFGLAGAESNTGELFF.

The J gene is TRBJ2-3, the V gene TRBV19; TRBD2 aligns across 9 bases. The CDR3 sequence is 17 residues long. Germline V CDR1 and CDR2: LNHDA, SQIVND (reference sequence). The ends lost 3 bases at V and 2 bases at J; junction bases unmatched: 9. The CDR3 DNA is TGTGCCAGTAGTATGGGGCGGCGGGGGGGAAACACAGATACGCAGTATTTT. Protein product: CASSMGRRGGNTDTQYF.

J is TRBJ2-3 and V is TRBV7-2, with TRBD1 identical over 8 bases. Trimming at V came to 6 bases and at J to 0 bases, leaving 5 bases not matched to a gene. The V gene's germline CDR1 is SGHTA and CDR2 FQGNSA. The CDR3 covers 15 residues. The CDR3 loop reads CASRTTGASTDTQYF. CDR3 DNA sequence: TGTGCCAGCAGGACGACAGGGGCTAGCACAGATACGCAGTATTTT.

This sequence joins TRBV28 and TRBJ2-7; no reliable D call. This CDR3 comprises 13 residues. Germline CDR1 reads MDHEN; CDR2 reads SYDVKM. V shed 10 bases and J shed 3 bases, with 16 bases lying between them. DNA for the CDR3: TGTGCCACCCAGGTGGTCGGCGACTACGAGCAGTACTTC. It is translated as CATQVVGDYEQYF.

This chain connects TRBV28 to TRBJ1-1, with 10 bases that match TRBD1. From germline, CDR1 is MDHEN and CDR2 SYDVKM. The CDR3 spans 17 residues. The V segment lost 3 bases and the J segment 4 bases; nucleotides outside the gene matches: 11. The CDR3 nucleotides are TGTGCCAGCAGTTTTCGTATGACAGGGGGCTTTAGCACTGAAGCTTTCTTT. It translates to CASSFRMTGGFSTEAFF.

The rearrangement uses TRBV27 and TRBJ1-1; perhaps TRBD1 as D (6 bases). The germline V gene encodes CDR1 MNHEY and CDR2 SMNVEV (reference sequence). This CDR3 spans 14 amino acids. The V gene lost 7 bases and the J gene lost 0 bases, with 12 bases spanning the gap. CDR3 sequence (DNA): TGTGCCAGCAAAAACCAGGGGATGAACACTGAAGCTTTCTTT. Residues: CASKNQGMNTEAFF.

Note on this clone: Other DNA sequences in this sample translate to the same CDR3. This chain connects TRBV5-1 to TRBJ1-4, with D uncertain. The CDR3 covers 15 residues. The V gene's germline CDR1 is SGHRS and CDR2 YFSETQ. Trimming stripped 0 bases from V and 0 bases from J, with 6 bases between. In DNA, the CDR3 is TGCGCCAGCAGCTTGGCCTTAGCAACTAATGAAAAACTGTTTTTT. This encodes CASSLALATNEKLFF.

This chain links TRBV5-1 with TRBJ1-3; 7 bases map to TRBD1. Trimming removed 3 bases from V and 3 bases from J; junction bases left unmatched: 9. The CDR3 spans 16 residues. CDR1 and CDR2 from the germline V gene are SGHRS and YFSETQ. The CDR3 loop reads CASSSDPTGNGNTIYF. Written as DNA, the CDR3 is TGCGCCAGCAGCTCCGACCCGACAGGGAATGGAAACACCATATATTTT.

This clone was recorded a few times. CDR3 sequence (DNA): TGTGCCAGCAGCGTAGCAGGGTCATGGGACAATGAGCAGTTCTTC. The encoded protein is CASSVAGSWDNEQFF. The genes are TRBV9 and TRBJ2-1, with D perhaps TRBD1 (5 bases). Deletions cut 0 bases from V and 5 bases from J, with 12 bases between. Germline values: CDR1 SGDLS, CDR2 YYNGEE. The length of the CDR3 is 15 residues.

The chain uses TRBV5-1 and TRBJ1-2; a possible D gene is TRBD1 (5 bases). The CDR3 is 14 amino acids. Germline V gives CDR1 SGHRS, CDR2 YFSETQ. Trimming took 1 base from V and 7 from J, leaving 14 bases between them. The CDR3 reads CASSLRGRGGGYTF. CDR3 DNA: TGCGCCAGCAGCTTGAGAGGACGGGGGGGTGGCTACACCTTC.

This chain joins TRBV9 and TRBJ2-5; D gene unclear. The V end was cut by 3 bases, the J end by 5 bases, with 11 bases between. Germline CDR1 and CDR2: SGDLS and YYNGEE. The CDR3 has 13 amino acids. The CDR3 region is CASSAPLGETQYF. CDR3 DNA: TGTGCCAGCAGCGCGCCCCTCGGGGAGACCCAGTACTTC.

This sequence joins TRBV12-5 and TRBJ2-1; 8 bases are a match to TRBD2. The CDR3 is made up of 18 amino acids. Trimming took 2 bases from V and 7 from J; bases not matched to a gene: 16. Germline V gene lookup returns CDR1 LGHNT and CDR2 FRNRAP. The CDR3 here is CASGLTIPGRGVENEQFF. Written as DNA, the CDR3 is TGTGCTAGTGGTTTGACAATCCCTGGGCGGGGGGTGGAAAATGAGCAGTTCTTC.

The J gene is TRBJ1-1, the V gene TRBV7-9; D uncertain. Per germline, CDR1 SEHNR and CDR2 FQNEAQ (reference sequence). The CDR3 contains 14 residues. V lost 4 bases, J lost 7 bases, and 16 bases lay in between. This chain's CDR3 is CASSSIRVLGEAFF. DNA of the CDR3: TGTGCCAGCAGCTCTATACGGGTTCTTGGTGAAGCTTTCTTT.

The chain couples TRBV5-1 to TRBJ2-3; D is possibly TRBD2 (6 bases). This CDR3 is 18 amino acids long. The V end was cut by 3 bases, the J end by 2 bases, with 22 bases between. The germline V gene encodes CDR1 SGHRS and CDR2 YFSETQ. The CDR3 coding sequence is TGCGCCAGCAGCTCGGGATGGGGGGAAGCTTTTTACACAGATACGCAGTATTTT. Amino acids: CASSSGWGEAFYTDTQYF.

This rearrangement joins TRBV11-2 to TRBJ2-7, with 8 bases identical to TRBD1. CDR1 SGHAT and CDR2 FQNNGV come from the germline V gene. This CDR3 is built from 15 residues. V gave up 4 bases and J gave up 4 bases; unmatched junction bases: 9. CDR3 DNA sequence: TGTGCCAGCAGCTCGTTACAGGGGGGACGGTACGAGCAGTACTTC. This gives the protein CASSSLQGGRYEQYF.

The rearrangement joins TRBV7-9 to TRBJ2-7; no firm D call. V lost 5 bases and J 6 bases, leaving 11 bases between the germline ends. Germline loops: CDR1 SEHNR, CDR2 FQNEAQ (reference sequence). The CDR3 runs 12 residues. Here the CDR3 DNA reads TGTGCCAGCAGCCCCACGACGGGCGAGCAGTACTTC. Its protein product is CASSPTTGEQYF.